This T cell receptor (beta chain) was observed in a study of cytotoxic CD8 clonotypes in ibrutinib-treated CLL (dated by TCRdb to the early 2020s). Context from the whole study: The cohort was composed of about a dozen relapsed/refractory and roughly 15 treatment-naive patients; IGHV unmutated status was identified in 17 patients. Responses were partial in about 25 patients and complete in 2; after median around 68 months follow-up, around 14 stayed in remission and 12 progressed. The response samples were drawn at a median of roughly twelve months into treatment, with a range of about 6 to 40 months. On average, each sample yielded hundreds of thousands of productive templates and 80,000 to 95,000 productive rearrangements. Longitudinal samples were available for about 30% of the roughly 90 trial participants. Cryopreserved peripheral blood mononuclear cells were obtained before treatment, at response, and at either sustained remission or disease progression. All remission and progressive disease samples were collected while patients were still receiving ibrutinib.

With respect to this clone: Which antigen it targets is not known. Nothing much larger sits one base from this clone, and base qualities are not available.

The goal of deep resolution MiSeq sequencing was a depth between 1 in 1 million and 1 in 200,000 T cells, and coverage averaged 10x per clonotype. TCR beta libraries were generated with the immunoSEQ hsTCRB Kit. On the authors' methods: ImmunoSEQ Data Assistant and ImmunoSEQ Analyzer were used for data analysis, and V, D and J genes were assigned according to IMGT definitions. Clonality, which ranges from 0 to 1, was calculated as one minus the normalized Shannon entropy of productive rearrangement frequencies. Only overrepresented clonotypes making up at least 0.05% of the repertoire of each patient were included in the public clonotype analysis. Fewer than 15 repertoires from age-matched healthy donors, obtained from immuneACCESS, served as clonality controls. This is the immuneACCESS table as TCRdb keeps it, with only in-frame sequences that have V and J called. A part of the clones is gone; compared with another copy, unresolved V genes explain less than half, and the rest is unexplained. V and J calls and clone size are given by that table; D and trimming were obtained from the DNA. The sample table records over 200,000 clones; 70% of these occur just once. The ten largest clones take up about 6% of the sample.

The sample's time point label, in plain terms: approximately eleven months on ibrutinib. For TCR beta library preparation, roughly 2 micrograms of genomic DNA were extracted from the cryopreserved PBMCs. Longitudinal blood samples from CLL patients on ibrutinib monotherapy underwent high-throughput TCR beta sequencing. Patients were enrolled in a phase 2 open-label single-center ibrutinib monotherapy trial. The paper's findings and limits, for the study overall: At baseline, clonality was higher than in age-matched healthy donors and showed a strong correlation with circulating CD8+ T-cell counts. Lymph node repertoires were not examined, and the timing of sampling was not matched between patients in sustained remission and those whose disease progressed. Public clonotypes were rare and either shrank or stayed stable during treatment, and the rise in clonality at ibrutinib response reflected expansion of private clonotypes. At ibrutinib response clonality went up, during sustained remission it held steady, and at progression it dropped back toward baseline.

Trimming leaves V shorter by 3 bases and J shorter by 2 bases, with the junction holding 13 bases beyond the gene matches. Based on the germline V gene (reference sequence), the CDR1 and CDR2 sequences are SGHNT and YYREEE. Including the terminal cysteine and phenylalanine, the CDR3 comprises 17 residues. Only the CDR3 portion is preserved as DNA: 51 bases, with reading frame beginning at the first base. The TCR originated in a human donor with chronic lymphocytic leukemia. The sequence is built from TRBV5-4 and TRBJ1-2, with TRBD1 matching 7 junction bases. The sequences come from PBMCs, collected after 12 months of ibrutinib treatment. Read as DNA, the sequence is TGTGCCAGCAGCTCTGGTAACAGGGGAAGAGGGAACTATGGCTACACCTTC. It codes for CASSSGNRGRGNYGYTF.